This T cell receptor (beta chain) is drawn from a study of tissue T cells after allogeneic stem cell transplantation. Study conclusions and caveats: Sampling depth was limited, and the cohort was small and clinically varied. The study did not identify alloreactive or antigen-specific tissue TCRs, and some clones might be persisting host cells. Within patients, tissue anatomy strongly shaped TCR repertoire composition.

The repertoire was sequenced with immunoSEQ multiplex PCR; TCRdb's copy has only in-frame clones and lacks some. This sample has fewer than 8,500 clones, with under 55% found just once. This CDR3 contains 14 residues. In germline, CDR1 is KGHTA, CDR2 FRNEEI. The ends lost 4 bases at V and 1 base at J; junction bases unmatched: 0. Remarks on this clone: As yet, its antigen is unknown. Gene names denote mouse genes. The read falls 1 residue short of the CDR3 end, and the missing part is taken from the germline J gene.

The time point denotes: mouse harvest day 7 after allogeneic transplant. Each mouse received 10^7 T-cell-depleted marrow cells plus 10^6 splenic CD5+ T cells by tail vein. Tissues came from B6→BALB/c major-mismatch GVHD mice at day 7 or 14. Sequences were obtained from skin. The TCR originated in a female BALB/c mouse given C57BL/6 T cells with graft-versus-host disease after an allogeneic hematopoietic cell transplant. V is TRBV24 and J is TRBJ2-7, with TRBD2 identical over 11 bases. The sequenced CDR3 bases are TGTGCCAGCAGTCGGGACTGGGGGTCCTATGAACAGTAC. This translates into CASSRDWGSYEQY. The full CDR3 protein is CASSRDWGSYEQYF.